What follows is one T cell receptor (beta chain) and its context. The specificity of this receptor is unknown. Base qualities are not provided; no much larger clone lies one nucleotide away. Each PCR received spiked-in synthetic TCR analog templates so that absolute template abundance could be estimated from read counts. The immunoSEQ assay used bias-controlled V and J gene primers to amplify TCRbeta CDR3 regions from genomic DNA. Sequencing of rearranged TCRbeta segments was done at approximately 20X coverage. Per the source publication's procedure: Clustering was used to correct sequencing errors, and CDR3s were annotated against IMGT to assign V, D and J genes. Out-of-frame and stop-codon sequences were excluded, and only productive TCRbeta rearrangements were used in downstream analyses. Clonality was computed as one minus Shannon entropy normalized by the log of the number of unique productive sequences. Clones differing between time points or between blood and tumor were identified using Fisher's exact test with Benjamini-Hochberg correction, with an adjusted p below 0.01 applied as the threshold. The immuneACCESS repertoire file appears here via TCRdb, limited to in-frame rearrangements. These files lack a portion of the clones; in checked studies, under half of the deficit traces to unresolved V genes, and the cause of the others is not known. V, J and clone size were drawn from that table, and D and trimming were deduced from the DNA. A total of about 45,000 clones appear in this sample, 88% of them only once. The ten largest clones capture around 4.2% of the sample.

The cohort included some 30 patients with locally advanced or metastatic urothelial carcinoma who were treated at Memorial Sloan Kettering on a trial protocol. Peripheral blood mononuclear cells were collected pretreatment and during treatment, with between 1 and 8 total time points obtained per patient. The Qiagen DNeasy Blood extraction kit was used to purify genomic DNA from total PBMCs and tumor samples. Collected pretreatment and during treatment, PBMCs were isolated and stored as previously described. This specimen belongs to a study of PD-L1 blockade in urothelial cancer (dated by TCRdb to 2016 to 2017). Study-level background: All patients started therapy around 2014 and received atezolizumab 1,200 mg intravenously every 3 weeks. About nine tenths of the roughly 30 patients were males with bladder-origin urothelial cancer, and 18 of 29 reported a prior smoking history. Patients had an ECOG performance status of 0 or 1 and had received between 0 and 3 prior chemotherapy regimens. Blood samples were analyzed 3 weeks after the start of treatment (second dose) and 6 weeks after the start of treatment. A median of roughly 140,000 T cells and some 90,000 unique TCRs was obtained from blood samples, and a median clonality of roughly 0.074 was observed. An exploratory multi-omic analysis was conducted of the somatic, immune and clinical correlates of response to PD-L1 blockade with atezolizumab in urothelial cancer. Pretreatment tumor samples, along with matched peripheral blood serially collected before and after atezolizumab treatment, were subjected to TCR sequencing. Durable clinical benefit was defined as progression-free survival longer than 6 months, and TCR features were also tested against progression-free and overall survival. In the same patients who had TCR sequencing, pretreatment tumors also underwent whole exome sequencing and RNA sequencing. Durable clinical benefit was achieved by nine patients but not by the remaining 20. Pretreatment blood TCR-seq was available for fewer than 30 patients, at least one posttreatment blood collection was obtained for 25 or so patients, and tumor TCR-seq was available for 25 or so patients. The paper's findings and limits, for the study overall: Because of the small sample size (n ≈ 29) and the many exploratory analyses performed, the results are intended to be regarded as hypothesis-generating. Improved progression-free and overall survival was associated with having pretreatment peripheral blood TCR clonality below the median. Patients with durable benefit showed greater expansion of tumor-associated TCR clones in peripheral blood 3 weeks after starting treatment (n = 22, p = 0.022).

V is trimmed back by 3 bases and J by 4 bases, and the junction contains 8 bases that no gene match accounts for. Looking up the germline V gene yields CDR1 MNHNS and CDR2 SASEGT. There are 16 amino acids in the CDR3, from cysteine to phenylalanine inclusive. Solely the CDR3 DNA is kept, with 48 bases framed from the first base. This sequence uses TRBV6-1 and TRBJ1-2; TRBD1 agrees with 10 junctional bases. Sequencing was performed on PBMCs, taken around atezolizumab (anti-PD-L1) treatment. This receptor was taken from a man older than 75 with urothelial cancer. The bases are TGTGCCAGCAGTGACCCGGACAGGGGGGCCTTCTATGGCTACACCTTC. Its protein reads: CASSDPDRGAFYGYTF.